Below, 5 T cell receptor beta chains from the same sample are listed, as sequenced in a study of OX40 agonist ivuxolimab in advanced cancers. Data came from immunoSEQ multiplex PCR; TCRdb stores just in-frame clones and leaves some out. The sample lists some 71,000 clones; roughly 83% were seen once. The source material was CD4+ or CD8+ T cells sorted from blood, sampled in a trial of the OX40 agonist ivuxolimab. All receptors derive from an adult with an advanced solid tumor such as melanoma, head and neck, liver or kidney cancer.

A single count supports this clone. This chain uses TRBV7-2 with TRBJ2-7; no definite D call. The length of the CDR3 is 14 residues. The germline V gene encodes CDR1 SGHTA and CDR2 FQGNSA. V was clipped by 5 bases and J by 0 bases, with 11 bases between them. CDR3 DNA: TGTGCCAGCAGCCCACGGCGTAGCTCCTACGAGCAGTACTTC. Its protein is CASSPRRSSYEQYF.

The genes are TRBV30 and TRBJ1-5; D unclear. The CDR3 spans 15 residues. Germline-derived CDR1 and CDR2 are GTSNPN and SVGIG (reference sequence). The V end was cut by 1 base, the J end by 0 bases, with 10 bases between. CDR3 region: CAWSAGGNSNQPQHF. In DNA form, the CDR3 reads TGTGCCTGGAGTGCCGGAGGGAATAGCAATCAGCCCCAGCATTTT.

The CDR3 sequence: CASSFGQGTYGYTF. The CDR3 nucleotides read TGTGCCAGCAGCTTTGGACAGGGTACCTATGGCTACACCTTC. The chain joins TRBV5-6 to TRBJ1-2, with 8 bases that match TRBD1. Germline V gene lookup returns CDR1 SGHDT and CDR2 YYEEEE. The CDR3 is made up of 14 amino acids. Trimming cost V 2 bases and J 4 bases; bases outside gene matches: 4.

The V gene is TRBV10-2, the J gene TRBJ1-1; D is unclear. This CDR3 has 12 amino acids. Germline V gene lookup returns CDR1 WSHSY and CDR2 SAAADI. V was cut by 3 bases and J by 8 bases, with 10 bases left in between. CDR3 sequence (DNA): TGCGCCAGCAGTGAAGCCGGTAAAGAAGCTTTCTTT. It translates to CASSEAGKEAFF.

This clone was detected a few times. The J gene is TRBJ2-7, the V gene TRBV7-9, with 7 bases lining up with TRBD2. The CDR3 runs 17 residues. Germline trimming cut 5 bases from V and 3 bases from J; bases unmatched to any gene: 16. Germline CDR1 and CDR2: SEHNR and FQNEAQ (reference sequence). The CDR3 DNA reads as TGTGCCAGCAGCACCAGAACGCCCGCTAGCGGAGTCTACGAGCAGTACTTC. Translation: CASSTRTPASGVYEQYF.